The 23 T cell receptor beta chains below all came from one sample that was sequenced in a study of T-cell memory formation after mild COVID-19. A single record per CDR3 protein comes from TCRdb applying MiXCR to the 5' RACE reads. The sample contains approximately 390,000 distinct CDR3 sequences, about 17% of which appear only once. What was sequenced was PBMCs or a T cell subset sorted from them (not recorded which). The receptors shown here come from a man between 18 and 35 years old who had mild COVID-19 (a few samples of this study predate the infection). Cell type and time point are not known.

This clonotype has a handful of counts. V usage is TRBV7-6 and J usage is TRBJ2-5; D gene uncertain. CDR3 size: 13 residues. V lost 2 bases and J lost 3, with 7 bases in between. CDR1 SGHVS and CDR2 FNYEAQ come from the germline V gene. CDR3 nucleotides: TGTGCCAGCAGCTTACACGGTGAAGAGACCCAGTACTTC. Translated: CASSLHGEETQYF. Using reference TRBV7-6 and TRBJ2-5 for the parts outside the CDR3, the full variable domain is GAGVSQSPRYKVTKRGQDVALRCDPISGHVSLYWYRQALGQGPEFLTYFNYEAQQDKSGLPNDRFSAERPEGSISTLTIQRTEQRDSAMYRCASSLHGEETQYFGPGTRLLVL.

This chain connects TRBV7-2 to TRBJ2-4, with TRBD2 identical over 8 bases. V trimming: 5 bases; J trimming: 8 bases; junction bases outside the gene matches: 8. Germline V CDR1 and CDR2: SGHTA, FQGNSA. The CDR3 extends over 14 amino acids. This CDR3 reads CASSLWAREDIQYF. The CDR3 coding sequence is TGTGCCAGCAGCCTGTGGGCGCGGGAGGACATTCAGTACTTC.

This clonotype occurred a few times. The rearrangement links TRBV24-1 to TRBJ2-3; 9 bases are shared with TRBD2. V trimming: 9 bases; J trimming: 6 bases; junction bases outside the gene matches: 9. From germline, CDR1 is KGHDR and CDR2 SFDVKD. The CDR3 sequence is 14 residues long. The CDR3 bases are TGTGCCACCTCACCCCGACTAGCGGTTGATACGCAGTATTTT. Translation gives CATSPRLAVDTQYF.

This clonotype was picked up a small number of times. The chain combines TRBV7-9 with TRBJ2-3; 8 nucleotides line up with TRBD1. Trimming took 6 bases from V and 2 from J; bases not matched to a gene: 4. Per the germline V gene, CDR1 is SEHNR and CDR2 is FQNEAQ (reference sequence). The CDR3 extends over 14 amino acids. The CDR3 loop is CASRLTGVTDTQYF. CDR3 nucleotide sequence: TGTGCCAGCAGATTGACAGGGGTCACAGATACGCAGTATTTT.

This clonotype came up a few times. V gene TRBV20-1 combines with J gene TRBJ2-3; a possible D gene is TRBD2 (6 bases). Germline V gives CDR1 DFQATT, CDR2 SNEGSKA (reference sequence). This CDR3 is built from 14 residues. V lost 2 bases, J lost 1 base, and 10 bases lay in between. The CDR3 DNA sequence: TGCAGTGCTAGACCGGGACTGGGCACAGATACGCAGTATTTT. Amino acids: CSARPGLGTDTQYF.

This clonotype was seen only a few times. The V call is TRBV3-1, the J call TRBJ2-1, with D perhaps matching TRBD1 or TRBD2 (6 bases each). In germline, CDR1 is LGHDT, CDR2 YNNKEL (reference sequence). The CDR3 has 18 residues. V lost 1 base and J lost 6, with 22 bases in between. CDR3 region: CASSQGRKGGLSFNEQFF. CDR3 DNA: TGTGCCAGCAGCCAAGGGAGAAAGGGGGGACTCAGTTTCAATGAGCAGTTCTTC.

This chain connects TRBV7-6 to TRBJ2-7, with TRBD1 as a possible D gene (6 bases). Trimming removed 1 base at V and 0 bases at J, with 7 bases between. Germline CDR1 SGHVS, CDR2 FNYEAQ. CDR3 length: 14 residues. The chain's CDR3 is CASSLGTASYEQYF. CDR3 coding DNA: TGTGCCAGCAGCTTAGGGACAGCCTCCTACGAGCAGTACTTC. Using reference TRBV7-6 and TRBJ2-7 for the parts outside the CDR3, the full variable domain is GAGVSQSPRYKVTKRGQDVALRCDPISGHVSLYWYRQALGQGPEFLTYFNYEAQQDKSGLPNDRFSAERPEGSISTLTIQRTEQRDSAMYRCASSLGTASYEQYFGPGTRLTVT.

This clonotype was found a few times. The chain has TRBV28 and TRBJ2-4; D could derive from TRBD1 or TRBD2 (5 bases each). Germline assignment: CDR1 MDHEN and CDR2 SYDVKM. The CDR3 has 14 amino acids. The V end was cut by 6 bases, the J end by 6 bases, with 15 bases between. The CDR3, as DNA: TGTGCCAGCAGCCCTGGGACGGCCCCAAACATTCAGTACTTC. Protein sequence: CASSPGTAPNIQYF. The variable domain in full, completed from reference TRBV28 and TRBJ2-4, reads DVKVTQSSRYLVKRTGEKVFLECVQDMDHENMFWYRQDPGLGLRLIYFSYDVKMKEKGDIPEGYSVSREKKERFSLILESASTNQTSMYLCASSPGTAPNIQYFGAGTRLSVL.

This clonotype was recorded a few times. The chain couples TRBV4-1 to TRBJ2-3; 10 bases are a match to TRBD1. V shed 6 bases, J shed 4 bases, and the junction held 7 bases outside the gene matches. Looked up from germline, CDR1 is MGHRA and CDR2 is YSYEKL. The CDR3 extends over 15 amino acids. The chain's CDR3 is CASRRVGTGADTQYF. CDR3 coding DNA: TGCGCCAGCAGGCGAGTCGGGACAGGGGCAGATACGCAGTATTTT.

This clonotype was observed a handful of times. This chain uses TRBV2 with TRBJ1-6; D not resolved. CDR3 length equals 13 residues. V was shortened by 5 bases and J by 7 bases, with 9 bases between the two germline ends. Germline V gene lookup returns CDR1 SNHLY and CDR2 FYNNEI. The CDR3 sequence: CASSNLGNSPLHF. CDR3 nucleotides: TGTGCCAGCAGTAATCTGGGAAATTCACCCCTCCACTTT. Full variable domain (outside the CDR3, taken from reference TRBV2 and TRBJ1-6): EPEVTQTPSHQVTQMGQEVILRCVPISNHLYFYWYRQILGQKVEFLVSFYNNEISEKSEIFDDQFSVERPDGSNFTLKIRSTKLEDSAMYFCASSNLGNSPLHFGNGTRLTVT.

The chain is built from TRBV4-2 and TRBJ2-5; D possibly corresponds to TRBD1 (5 bases). The CDR3 sequence is 15 residues long. V lost 0 bases, J lost 3 bases, and 11 bases lay in between. Germline V gives CDR1 LGHNA, CDR2 YNFKEQ. The CDR3 spells CASSQEGRAEETQYF. DNA of the CDR3: TGTGCCAGCAGCCAAGAAGGCAGGGCCGAAGAGACCCAGTACTTC.

The sample holds a few counts of this clonotype. This chain joins TRBV19 and TRBJ2-5; 8 positions match TRBD2. J gave up 3 bases and V 5 bases, and 8 bases lay outside the gene matches. The CDR3 is 15 amino acids. Germline V CDR1 and CDR2: LNHDA, SQIVND (reference sequence). In DNA form, the CDR3 reads TGTGCCAGTAGTTGGGGACTAGGAACCGAAGAGACCCAGTACTTC. This codes for CASSWGLGTEETQYF.

This clonotype showed up just a few times. CDR3 nucleotides: TGTGCCAGCAGTCAGGGACTAGCGGGGGGGCCGGATACGCAGTATTTT. As protein: CASSQGLAGGPDTQYF. J is TRBJ2-3 and V is TRBV6-5, with 16 bases identical to TRBD2. Germline values: CDR1 MNHEY, CDR2 SVGAGI. V lost 5 bases, J lost 6 bases, and 5 bases stayed unmatched. The CDR3 runs to 16 residues.

The gene calls are TRBV12-3 or TRBV12-4 and TRBJ2-7; perhaps TRBD2 as D (7 bases). Trimming pared 7 bases from V and 6 bases from J, leaving 22 bases between. This CDR3 has 15 residues. The CDR3 DNA follows: TGTGCCAGCACCCTGGGAGGGGGGGCCTTAGGCGAGCAGTACTTC. This translates into CASTLGGGALGEQYF.

This clonotype was counted only a few times. This sequence joins TRBV5-5 and TRBJ1-1, with D tentatively TRBD1 (6 bases). In germline, CDR1 is SGHKS, CDR2 YYEKEE (reference sequence). This CDR3 has 14 amino acids. Trimming cost V 7 bases and J 4 bases, with 17 bases left between them. CDR3 bases: TGTGCCAGCCACCGGGGGGGCCTGAGCACTGAAGCTTTCTTT. It specifies CASHRGGLSTEAFF.

This clonotype was seen a handful of times. The gene calls are TRBV20-1 and TRBJ2-5; D remains ambiguous. The CDR3 is made up of 11 amino acids. Germline CDR1 DFQATT, CDR2 SNEGSKA (reference sequence). The CDR3 nucleotides read TGCAGCACAGCACACCGGGAGACCCAGTACTTC. Its translation: CSTAHRETQYF.

The chain recombines TRBV4-2 with TRBJ2-3, with 7 bases aligning to TRBD1. Germline CDR1 reads LGHNA; CDR2 reads YNFKEQ. With 0 bases clipped from V and 2 bases from J, the junction kept 8 bases outside the gene matches. The CDR3 totals 17 residues. Here the CDR3 DNA reads TGTGCCAGCAGCCAAGATGCAGGACAGGATATCACAGATACGCAGTATTTT. Protein sequence: CASSQDAGQDITDTQYF.

The chain recombines TRBV5-6 with TRBJ1-1; D remains ambiguous. Trimming cost V 3 bases and J 1 base, with 13 bases left between them. CDR3 length equals 15 residues. Germline values: CDR1 SGHDT, CDR2 YYEEEE. The CDR3 spells CASSSASGGNTEAFF. The CDR3 DNA follows: TGTGCCAGCAGCTCGGCTTCAGGAGGGAACACTGAAGCTTTCTTT.

A few counts support this clonotype. The chain links TRBV27 to TRBJ2-7, with D perhaps matching TRBD1 or TRBD2 (5 bases each). Between the trimmed V and J ends, which lost 3 bases and 0 bases, there was a span of 15 bases. Germline assignment: CDR1 MNHEY and CDR2 SMNVEV (reference sequence). The CDR3 is 16 residues long. Here the CDR3 reads CASSLDTSGSSYEQYF. CDR3 bases: TGTGCCAGCAGTTTGGATACTTCAGGGAGCTCCTACGAGCAGTACTTC.

This clonotype has a count of ten or more. The chain employs TRBV20-1 and TRBJ1-3; D is uncertain. Trimming removed 5 bases from V and 4 bases from J, with 9 bases in between. Germline V gene data show CDR1 as DFQATT and CDR2 as SNEGSKA (reference sequence). CDR3 length equals 12 residues. Here the CDR3 reads CSAAGPGNTIYF. Written as DNA, the CDR3 is TGCAGTGCTGCTGGGCCCGGAAACACCATATATTTT.

This sequence joins TRBV16 and TRBJ1-1; D ambiguous. V lost 7 bases and J lost 5, with 14 bases in between. This CDR3 spans 13 amino acids. Germline V gives CDR1 KGHSY, CDR2 FQNENV. This CDR3 is CASTYAWGTEAFF. CDR3 coding DNA: TGTGCCAGCACCTACGCCTGGGGAACTGAAGCTTTCTTT.

The chain combines TRBV10-3 with TRBJ1-1; 9 bases fit TRBD1. J lost 6 bases, V lost 7 bases, and 12 bases had no gene match. Germline assignment: CDR1 ENHRY and CDR2 SYGVKD. CDR3 size: 15 residues. CDR3 DNA: TGTGCCATCACATCTGTACAGGGGGCTTCCGCTGAAGCTTTCTTT. Its protein is CAITSVQGASAEAFF.

This clonotype was picked up a small number of times. The CDR3: CASSLSGGPPNEQFF. Written as DNA, the CDR3 is TGTGCCAGCAGCCTTTCGGGGGGGCCCCCCAATGAGCAGTTCTTC. This chain uses TRBV7-6 with TRBJ2-1; 8 nucleotides match TRBD2. Losses at the gene ends were 5 bases for V and 6 bases for J; bases not matched to a gene: 9. This CDR3 comprises 15 residues. The V gene's germline CDR1 is SGHVS and CDR2 FNYEAQ. Combining the CDR3 with reference TRBV7-6 and TRBJ2-1 gives the whole variable domain GAGVSQSPRYKVTKRGQDVALRCDPISGHVSLYWYRQALGQGPEFLTYFNYEAQQDKSGLPNDRFSAERPEGSISTLTIQRTEQRDSAMYRCASSLSGGPPNEQFFGPGTRLTVL.